The clone carrying this T cell receptor (beta chain) was recorded many times. Its target is unknown. This sample is part of a study of T cells after yellow fever vaccination. General study points: One caveat is that FACS-sorted repertoires could contain abundant clonotypes contaminating from the bulk population.

CDR1 and CDR2 (germline): SGHTA, FQGNSA. The V and J ends lost 4 bases and 6 bases respectively, with 15 bases between them. This CDR3 contains 15 residues. Conversion of TCR transcripts into cDNA relied on 5'RACE template switching, which added a universal primer site and UMIs. A single record per CDR3 protein comes from TCRdb applying MiXCR to the 5' RACE reads. The table shows roughly 120,000 distinct CDR3 sequences, with approximately 7% occurring only once. The chain combines TRBV7-2 with TRBJ2-2; either TRBD1 or TRBD2 may supply D (7 bases each). The source of this sequence is a man aged 18 to 29 who received the YFV17D yellow fever vaccine. Specimen: CD4+ T cells sorted from PBMCs, collected 9 to 11 days after the first yellow fever vaccination. CDR3: CASSSYRGGAGELFF. In DNA, the CDR3 is TGTGCCAGCAGCTCCTACAGGGGAGGGGCCGGGGAGCTGTTTTTT.